Each of the 8 T cell receptor beta chains below was sequenced from the same sample in a study of T-cell memory formation after mild COVID-19. In TCRdb, the 5' RACE reads were re-called with MiXCR into one record per CDR3 protein. The sample yields roughly 250,000 distinct CDR3 sequences, 16% seen once. Sequenced input: PBMCs or a T cell subset sorted from them (not recorded which). Receptors originate from a young man who had mild COVID-19 (a few samples of this study predate the infection). Cell type and time point are not known.

The chain uses TRBV25-1 and TRBJ2-2, with D perhaps matching TRBD1 (5 bases). Germline V gives CDR1 MGHDK, CDR2 SYGVNS. V was cut by 1 base and J by 0 bases, with 9 bases left in between. CDR3 size: 16 residues. Here the CDR3 DNA reads TGTGCCAGCAGTGAATGGGGCAGGGCGAACACCGGGGAGCTGTTTTTT. Protein product: CASSEWGRANTGELFF.

Here the CDR3 reads CASSLLLDNTEAFF. The CDR3 DNA reads TGTGCCAGCTCACTCCTTTTGGACAACACTGAAGCTTTCTTT. The chain carries TRBV18 and TRBJ1-1; D is uncertain. The CDR3 contains 14 residues. Germline loops: CDR1 KGHSH, CDR2 LQKENI. V lost 4 bases to trimming and J lost 2 bases, with 11 bases between them.

This clonotype was detected ten times or more. The chain joins TRBV5-1 to TRBJ1-5; 7 bases map to TRBD1. This CDR3 is built from 14 residues. The germline CDR1 and CDR2 sequences are SGHRS and YFSETQ. V lost 5 bases to trimming and J lost 9 bases; unmatched junction nucleotides: 11. The CDR3 sequence is CASSTTGSDGPQHF. The DNA of the CDR3 is TGCGCCAGCAGTACGACAGGGTCGGATGGGCCCCAGCATTTT. The full variable domain, rest sourced from reference TRBV5-1 and TRBJ1-5, is KAGVTQTPRYLIKTRGQQVTLSCSPISGHRSVSWYQQTPGQGLQFLFEYFSETQRNKGNFPGRFSGRQFSNSRSEMNVSTLELGDSALYLCASSTTGSDGPQHFGDGTRLSIL.

This clonotype has only a few counts. The chain employs TRBV11-2 and TRBJ2-7; 9 bases are a match to TRBD1. Germline-derived CDR1 and CDR2 are SGHAT and FQNNGV. The CDR3 is 15 residues long. V lost 1 base, J lost 6 bases, and 7 bases stayed unmatched. The CDR3 DNA reads TGTGCCAGCAGCTTAGGAGGGACAGGGAAGGGCGAGCAGTACTTC. Translating gives CASSLGGTGKGEQYF.

The chain is built from TRBV7-6 and TRBJ1-5; 9 bases are shared with TRBD1. V trimming: 5 bases; J trimming: 4 bases; junction bases outside the gene matches: 6. The CDR3 is made up of 15 amino acids. Germline V CDR1 and CDR2: SGHVS, FNYEAQ. CDR3 DNA: TGTGCCAGCAGCCCTTACAGGGGGCGTAATCAGCCCCAGCATTTT. This gives the protein CASSPYRGRNQPQHF.

V gene TRBV6-2 or TRBV6-3 combines with J gene TRBJ2-3; D is uncertain. Germline V gene lookup returns CDR1 MNHEY and CDR2 SVGEGT. Trimming took 8 bases from V and 2 from J, leaving 8 bases between them. CDR3 size: 12 residues. The CDR3 region is CASGQLTDTQYF. The CDR3 coding sequence is TGTGCCAGCGGGCAGCTCACAGATACGCAGTATTTT.

The table lists this clonotype with a few counts. The J gene is TRBJ2-1, the V gene TRBV7-3; a possible D gene is TRBD1 (5 bases). Germline CDR1 reads SGHTA; CDR2 reads FQGTGA. Trimming left V 5 bases short and J 8 bases short, with 16 bases between. The CDR3 sequence is 14 residues long. CDR3 region: CASSLGDSWDEQFF. In DNA form, the CDR3 reads TGTGCCAGCAGCCTAGGGGATTCCTGGGATGAGCAGTTCTTC.

This clonotype was counted between two and nine times. The V and J genes are TRBV27 and TRBJ2-5; D unresolved. This CDR3 spans 13 amino acids. V lost 6 bases and J 1 base, leaving 9 bases between the germline ends. Germline V gene data show CDR1 as MNHEY and CDR2 as SMNVEV (reference sequence). CDR3 DNA: TGTGCCAGCAGCCGGACCTTCCAAGAGACCCAGTACTTC. Translated: CASSRTFQETQYF.